Each of the 20 T cell receptor beta chains below was sequenced from the same sample in a study of cytomegalovirus exposure and HLA in healthy donors. Both 60 Vbeta primers and 13 Jbeta primers went into the PCR. Method: immunoSEQ multiplex PCR; TCRdb's copy keeps in-frame clones and lacks some. The data contain roughly 150,000 clones, about four fifths of them singletons. Material: PBMCs. The source is a man aged 25-45 years in good health.

This chain joins TRBV5-1 and TRBJ2-5; TRBD2 matches 12 bases. The CDR3 length is 18 residues. The junction had 10 bases not matched to a gene; V was cut back by 1 base and J by 3 bases. Germline V lookup: CDR1 SGHRS, CDR2 YFSETQ. In nucleotides, the CDR3 is TGCGCCAGCAGCTTGCGACCCCCTAGCGGGAGGGCCGAAGAGACCCAGTACTTC. Translated, it gives CASSLRPPSGRAEETQYF.

CDR3 nucleotide sequence: TGTGCCAGCACCGAGGGACAGGTCATCCCGGATGAGCAGTTCTTC. It yields the protein CASTEGQVIPDEQFF. This chain uses TRBV2 with TRBJ2-1, with 8 bases identical to TRBD1. CDR1 is SNHLY, CDR2 FYNNEI, per germline. The ends lost 7 bases at V and 8 bases at J; junction bases unmatched: 13. CDR3 length: 15 residues.

The chain has TRBV9 and TRBJ2-7; maybe TRBD2 (5 bases). The germline V gene has CDR1 SGDLS and CDR2 YYNGEE. This CDR3 region has 14 residues. The germline V and J ends were trimmed by 0 bases and 2 bases, with 9 bases remaining between them. For the CDR3, the DNA is TGTGCCAGCAGCGTAGTGGACGGGACCTACGAGCAGTACTTC. Protein product: CASSVVDGTYEQYF.

Here the CDR3 reads CASSEPGQGLSYTF. The CDR3 nucleotides are TGTGCCAGCAGTGAACCGGGACAGGGTTTGAGTTACACCTTC. The J gene is TRBJ1-2, the V gene TRBV6-1; 9 bases are a match to TRBD1. V gave up 2 bases and J gave up 11 bases; unmatched junction bases: 9. CDR3 size: 14 residues. CDR1 is MNHNS, CDR2 SASEGT, per germline.

The chain combines TRBV18 with TRBJ1-6; 9 nucleotides align to TRBD1. CDR1 is KGHSH and CDR2 is LQKENI in the germline V gene. This CDR3 is 16 amino acids long. V gave up 0 bases and J gave up 10 bases; unmatched junction bases: 7. CDR3 bases: TGTGCCAGCTCACCACCGGGACAGGGTGTAGAGTCACCCCTCCACTTT. It translates to CASSPPGQGVESPLHF.

V is TRBV5-8 and J is TRBJ2-1; TRBD2 matches 8 bases. Germline V lookup: CDR1 SGHTS, CDR2 YDEGEE. Germline trimming cut 0 bases from V and 0 bases from J; bases unmatched to any gene: 11. The CDR3 is 19 amino acids. DNA for the CDR3: TGTGCCAGCAGCTTGGTACTTACGGGAGGGGGGGGCTCCTACAATGAGCAGTTCTTC. It yields the protein CASSLVLTGGGGSYNEQFF.

The genes are TRBV7-8 and TRBJ2-3; 7 positions agree with TRBD1. Germline trimming cut 5 bases from V and 0 bases from J; bases unmatched to any gene: 8. This CDR3 has 16 residues. Germline-derived CDR1 and CDR2 are SGHVS and FQNEAQ. CDR3 amino acids: CASSPRLTGSTDTQYF. The CDR3 DNA reads as TGTGCCAGCAGCCCCCGGTTGACAGGGAGCACAGATACGCAGTATTTT.

The genes are TRBV21-1 and TRBJ2-7; the table's D call TRBD2 went unverified against the DNA. TRBV21-1 is annotated as a pseudogene. This CDR3 has 21 amino acids. CDR3 nucleotide sequence: TGTGCCAGCAGCCTCGCTGCCCCGGGAGTATGTTGCGGGAGATCATTCTACGAGCAGTACTTC. Translated, it gives CASSLAAPGVCCGRSFYEQYF.

This sequence joins TRBV10-3 and TRBJ2-5; 7 bases align to TRBD1. Germline V gene data show CDR1 as ENHRY and CDR2 as SYGVKD. V shed 5 bases and J 5 bases; nucleotides not matched to a gene: 2. The CDR3 is made up of 12 amino acids. CDR3 sequence: CAISTRGETQYF. CDR3 nucleotide sequence: TGTGCCATCAGTACCAGGGGGGAGACCCAGTACTTC.

V gene TRBV5-1 combines with J gene TRBJ2-7; TRBD1 might be the D (5 bases). The CDR3 is made up of 12 amino acids. Trimming removed 3 bases at V and 3 bases at J, with 7 bases between. Germline CDR1 is SGHRS and CDR2 is YFSETQ. CDR3 in amino acids: CASSSQGYEQYF. In DNA form, the CDR3 reads TGCGCCAGCAGCTCGCAGGGCTACGAGCAGTACTTC.

This chain links TRBV19 with TRBJ1-1, with D perhaps TRBD1 (6 bases). The CDR3 consists of 15 residues. Per germline, CDR1 LNHDA and CDR2 SQIVND (reference sequence). Trimming cost V 1 base and J 5 bases, with 14 bases left between them. CDR3: CASSIVNRVRTEAFF. In DNA, the CDR3 is TGTGCCAGTAGTATAGTTAACAGGGTTCGGACTGAAGCTTTCTTT.

The chain joins TRBV7-9 to TRBJ1-1, with TRBD1 as a possible D gene (6 bases). V was pared by 5 bases and J by 1 base, with 17 bases between. Germline V lookup: CDR1 SEHNR, CDR2 FQNEAQ (reference sequence). There are 16 residues in the CDR3. This CDR3 is CASSLGTLDWNTEAFF. CDR3 in DNA: TGTGCCAGCAGCCTTGGGACATTAGATTGGAACACTGAAGCTTTCTTT.

The chain is built from TRBV5-5 and TRBJ1-1; no reliable D call. V was cut by 3 bases and J by 5 bases, with 14 bases left in between. The CDR3 totals 14 residues. The germline V gene has CDR1 SGHKS and CDR2 YYEKEE (reference sequence). CDR3 region: CASSSPVGGTEAFF. CDR3 DNA: TGTGCCAGCAGCTCCCCAGTTGGTGGTACTGAAGCTTTCTTT.

The CDR3 DNA reads TGTGCCACCAGCGGTAGCGAACAGGGGGCGCAAAGTGAAAAACTGTTTTTT. This translates into CATSGSEQGAQSEKLFF. The chain has TRBV15 and TRBJ1-4; 9 nucleotides match TRBD1. CDR1 is LNHNV, CDR2 YYDKDF, per germline (reference sequence). V trimming: 5 bases; J trimming: 7 bases; junction bases outside the gene matches: 14. The CDR3 has 17 residues.

The chain carries TRBV10-3 and TRBJ1-2, with 10 bases identical to TRBD1. CDR1 and CDR2 from the germline V gene are ENHRY and SYGVKD. The J segment lost 5 bases and the V segment lost 6 bases, leaving 12 bases of the junction unmatched. This CDR3 has 16 residues. The CDR3 loop reads CAISPQPGQGNYGYTF. The CDR3 DNA reads as TGTGCCATCAGCCCCCAGCCGGGACAGGGGAATTATGGCTACACCTTC.

This chain uses TRBV7-3 with TRBJ2-5; TRBD2 matches at 8 bases. Germline CDR1 and CDR2: SGHTA and FQGTGA. The CDR3 is 14 residues long. With V trimmed by 5 bases and J by 11 bases, 13 bases remained unmatched. This chain's CDR3 is CASSPGLASMEQYF. CDR3 coding DNA: TGTGCCAGCAGCCCTGGACTAGCCAGCATGGAGCAGTACTTC.

The genes are TRBV19 and TRBJ2-1, with D hard to call. CDR1 and CDR2 from the germline V gene are LNHDA and SQIVND (reference sequence). This CDR3 spans 13 amino acids. Trimming stripped 5 bases from V and 9 bases from J, with 14 bases between. The CDR3 reads CASSVDRVLEQFF. CDR3 coding DNA: TGTGCCAGTAGTGTCGATAGAGTCCTTGAGCAGTTCTTC.

This chain joins TRBV6-5 and TRBJ2-7, with TRBD2 identical over 14 bases. The V gene end was trimmed by 7 bases and the J gene end by 4 bases; junction bases not matched to a gene: 6. The CDR3 extends over 15 amino acids. Germline lookup yields CDR1 MNHEY and CDR2 SVGAGI. CDR3 coding DNA: TGTGCCAGCACCCGGGGGACTAGCGGGAGTTACGAGCAGTACTTC. As protein: CASTRGTSGSYEQYF.

This clone was seen a few times. The chain uses TRBV6-5 and TRBJ1-2; 12 bases are a match to TRBD1. Per germline, CDR1 MNHEY and CDR2 SVGAGI. V lost 6 bases, J lost 8 bases, and 7 bases stayed unmatched. CDR3 length: 14 amino acids. CDR3 bases: TGTGCCAGCAGGCCGGGACAGGGGGCTGGGGGCTACACCTTC. This sequence encodes CASRPGQGAGGYTF.

This clone was observed a handful of times. The chain joins TRBV5-6 to TRBJ2-5; 8 bases agree with TRBD2. The CDR3 is made up of 16 amino acids. Germline V gene sequence: CDR1 SGHDT, CDR2 YYEEEE. Losses at the gene ends were 2 bases for V and 0 bases for J; bases not matched to a gene: 6. The DNA of the CDR3 is TGTGCCAGCAGCTTCACTAGCGGAGCGTACCAAGAGACCCAGTACTTC. This codes for CASSFTSGAYQETQYF.